This T cell receptor (beta chain) was recovered during a study of cytomegalovirus exposure and HLA in healthy donors. The germline gives CDR1 SGHAT, CDR2 FQNNGV. CDR3 length: 16 amino acids. Trimming cost V 1 base and J 9 bases, with 19 bases left between them. Primers: 60 Vbeta forward and 13 Jbeta reverse. TCRdb's table, derived via immunoSEQ multiplex PCR, lists solely in-frame clones and lacks some. The repertoire holds about 100,000 clones, with under 90% as singletons. The receptor was isolated from a woman in her sixties or seventies in good health and CMV-seropositive. The chain carries TRBV11-2 and TRBJ2-1; D might be TRBD2 (6 bases). Sequencing was done on a sample of PBMCs. CDR3 amino acids: CASSLVLQTGVPEQFF. The CDR3 DNA follows: TGTGCCAGCAGCTTAGTCCTCCAGACGGGAGTCCCTGAGCAGTTCTTC. Supplemented by reference TRBV11-2 and TRBJ2-1, the full variable domain reads EAGVAQSPRYKIIEKRQSVAFWCNPISGHATLYWYQQILGQGPKLLIQFQNNGVVDDSQLPKDRFSAERLKGVDSTLKIQPAKLEDSAVYLCASSLVLQTGVPEQFFGPGTRLTVL.